A selection of T cell receptor beta chains follows, all from one sample in a study of T-cell reconstitution after alpha-beta-depleted transplantation in children. Each CDR3 protein is one row after TCRdb ran MiXCR on the PCR reads. This table holds 450,000 to 500,000 distinct CDR3 sequences, around 12% found once. Sequenced material: PBMCs from the stem cell graft donor, taken from the stem cell graft. These receptors were obtained from a human donor who donated a stem cell graft to a child with combined immunodeficiency. CDR3s include the opening cysteine and the closing phenylalanine or tryptophan. D genes are given only for firm matches. The listing skips clone size in some rows; elsewhere it reads once, few, many or a size class.

j_gene	abundance	d_gene	v_gene	CDR3nt	CDR3aa
TRBJ2-1	many	TRBD2	TRBV20-1	TGCAGTGCTAGAGGTCTAGCGGAGCGGAATGAGCAGTTCTTC	CSARGLAERNEQFF
TRBJ1-2	many	TRBD1	TRBV20-1	TGCAGTGCCGGGGACAGGGTATACGGCTACACCTTC	CSAGDRVYGYTF
TRBJ1-4	many	-	TRBV20-1	TGCAGTGCTAGTCAAGGGGGTGCAACTAATGAAAAACTGTTTTTT	CSASQGGATNEKLFF
TRBJ1-1	-	-	TRBV11-3	TGTGCCAGCAGCCCCTCGACAGTCGGGGCTGAAGCTTTCTTT	CASSPSTVGAEAFF
TRBJ2-1	few	-	TRBV28	TGTGCCAGCAGTTTTTATCCCACCTACAATGAGCAGTTCTTC	CASSFYPTYNEQFF
TRBJ2-1	many	TRBD2	TRBV10-3	TGTGCCATCAGTGAGTCGGGACGGGAGGGCCTCTGGAATGAGCAGTTCTTC	CAISESGREGLWNEQFF
TRBJ1-5	few	-	TRBV20-1	TGCAGTGCTAGAGATCAACAGTATAGCAATCAGCCCCAGCATTTT	CSARDQQYSNQPQHF
TRBJ2-3	many	-	TRBV12-3/TRBV12-4	TGTGCCAGCACCCGGGGCGGGCCCACAGATACGCAGTATTTT	CASTRGGPTDTQYF
TRBJ2-1	-	TRBD2	TRBV6-5	TGTGCCAGCAGTTATTACGGGACTAGCGAGAACAATGAGCAGTTCTTC	CASSYYGTSENNEQFF
TRBJ1-1	many	TRBD1	TRBV5-1	TGCGCCAGCAGCTCCAGGGGGCAGGAGACTGAAGCTTTCTTT	CASSSRGQETEAFF
TRBJ2-3	many	TRBD2	TRBV10-3	TGTGCCATCAGTAGCGGGGGGGCCGCAGATACGCAGTATTTT	CAISSGGAADTQYF
TRBJ2-3	few	-	TRBV4-3	TGCGCCAGCAGCCAGACCCTCGGCACAGATACGCAGTATTTT	CASSQTLGTDTQYF
TRBJ1-1	many	TRBD1	TRBV5-1	TGCGCCAGCAGCTCGGGACAGGATTTTCTTATGAACACTGAAGCTTTCTTT	CASSSGQDFLMNTEAFF
TRBJ2-5	-	TRBD2	TRBV9	TGTGCCAGCAGCGTAGACGGCGGGGGAGCGGAGACCCAGTACTTC	CASSVDGGGAETQYF
TRBJ2-4	once	TRBD2	TRBV7-2	TGTGCCAGCAGCTCGCTAGCGGGAGAAAACATTCAGTACTTC	CASSSLAGENIQYF
TRBJ1-1	few	TRBD1	TRBV30	TGTGCCTGGAGTAGACAGGGTAACACTGAAGCTTTCTTT	CAWSRQGNTEAFF
TRBJ1-5	-	-	TRBV19	TGTGCCAGTATCTCGCGTAACAGCAATCAGCCCCAGCATTTT	CASISRNSNQPQHF
TRBJ2-2	-	TRBD2	TRBV2	TGTGCCAGCCGTGGACTAGCCTCAAACACCGGGGAGCTGTTTTTT	CASRGLASNTGELFF
TRBJ1-1	many	-	TRBV29-1	TGCAGCGTGGGCTGGGGGACTGAAGCTTTCTTT	CSVGWGTEAFF
TRBJ1-3	few	-	TRBV6-2/TRBV6-3	TGTGCCAGCAGTTACTCGCCCAGCGGTGTTGGAAACACCATATATTTT	CASSYSPSGVGNTIYF
TRBJ1-3	-	-	TRBV9	TGTGCCAGCAGCGATCGAAACACCATATATTTT	CASSDRNTIYF
TRBJ1-3	few	-	TRBV7-9	TGTGCCAGCAGCCTCCTAGGACGGTCCTCTGGAAACACCATATATTTT	CASSLLGRSSGNTIYF
TRBJ2-5	few	-	TRBV29-1	TGCAGCGTTGGGCAGCACAAAGAGACCCAGTACTTC	CSVGQHKETQYF
TRBJ1-6	few	TRBD1	TRBV28	TGTGCCAGCAGCCACGAGAGATTGGACAGGGTAAATTCACCCCTCCACTTT	CASSHERLDRVNSPLHF
TRBJ1-1	many	-	TRBV13	TGTGCCAGCAGACCCAGGGTCATGAACACTGAAGCTTTCTTT	CASRPRVMNTEAFF
TRBJ2-7	many	-	TRBV9	TGTGCCAGCAGCGTAGGAGGGGGTTACTCCTACGAGCAGTACTTC	CASSVGGGYSYEQYF
TRBJ2-1	many	-	TRBV9	TGTGCCAGCAGCGTAGATCAGGGCCTAGGGGAGCAGTTCTTC	CASSVDQGLGEQFF
TRBJ1-1	many	-	TRBV12-3/TRBV12-4	TGTGCCAGCACCCCGGACGGGGGCTGGGACACTGAAGCTTTCTTT	CASTPDGGWDTEAFF
TRBJ2-1	few	TRBD1	TRBV20-1	TGCAGTGCTAGATCCGGGACAGGGGAGAACAATGAGCAGTTCTTC	CSARSGTGENNEQFF
TRBJ1-1	-	TRBD1	TRBV7-2	TGTGCCAGCAGCCGCTGGACAGGTGAGAACACTGAAGCTTTCTTT	CASSRWTGENTEAFF
TRBJ2-5	-	TRBD1	TRBV5-1	TGCGCCAGCAGCTTTTCCGGGACAGGGGGAATGGAGACCCAGTACTTC	CASSFSGTGGMETQYF
TRBJ1-2	many	-	TRBV14	TGTGCCAGCAGCCAAGGGTCATACAGGGAGGGAGGCGGCTACACCTTC	CASSQGSYREGGGYTF
TRBJ1-3	few	-	TRBV5-1	TGCGCCAGCAGCTTGGCCGGGATGAGCTCTGGAAACACCATATATTTT	CASSLAGMSSGNTIYF
TRBJ2-3	-	-	TRBV15	TGTGCCACCAGCAGAGGCTACGCTTTAGCGCTTAGCACAGATACGCAGTATTTT	CATSRGYALALSTDTQYF
TRBJ2-1	many	-	TRBV4-3	TGCGCCAGCAGCCTAACAGGGAGACGGGTATACAATGAGCAGTTCTTC	CASSLTGRRVYNEQFF
TRBJ2-1	-	TRBD2	TRBV6-5	TGTGCCAGCAGCCAACTAGCGGGGGGGAGTCATGAGCAGTTCTTC	CASSQLAGGSHEQFF
TRBJ2-3	few	-	TRBV29-1	TGCAGCGTTGAGGTGGTATTGGGAGCGGATACGCAGTATTTT	CSVEVVLGADTQYF
TRBJ1-4	few	-	TRBV7-8	TGTGCCAGCAGCCTCATCTGGCCGAATGAAAAACTGTTTTTT	CASSLIWPNEKLFF
TRBJ1-3	many	-	TRBV12-3/TRBV12-4	TGTGCCAGCAGTTTCGGGCAGTGGGGCTCTGGAAACACCATATATTTT	CASSFGQWGSGNTIYF
TRBJ2-3	many	TRBD2	TRBV19	TGTGCCAGTCGACTAGCAGGAGATACGCAGTATTTT	CASRLAGDTQYF
TRBJ2-1	-	TRBD2	TRBV9	TGTGCCAGCAGCGTAGGAGGCGGGAGGGCCCACAATGAGCAGTTCTTC	CASSVGGGRAHNEQFF
TRBJ2-5	many	-	TRBV12-3/TRBV12-4	TGTGCCAGCAGTCGCAGTGGGGGCGGGGAGACCCAGTACTTC	CASSRSGGGETQYF
TRBJ2-7	few	-	TRBV6-1	TGTGCCAGCAGTCCCCTCACCTTCGGACAGTCATACGAGCAGTACTTC	CASSPLTFGQSYEQYF
TRBJ2-3	many	-	TRBV5-1	TGCGCCAGCAGCTTAGAGGAGGGAGGTACGCAGTATTTT	CASSLEEGGTQYF